Listed below are T cell receptor beta chains from one sample, sequenced in a study of CD8 T cells in Susac syndrome. One entry per CDR3 protein results from TCRdb running MiXCR on the immunoSEQ multiplex PCR reads. The sample has some 190,000 distinct CDR3 sequences, 94% seen once. Sequencing input: CD4+ T cells from PBMCs. These receptors came from a human donor with Susac syndrome. The CDR3 runs from the conserved cysteine through the conserved F or W. A D gene is named only where the DNA matches it firmly.

d_call j_call v_call cdr3_aa cdr3_nt
TRBD1 TRBJ1-1 TRBV6-5 CASSYGTGDMNTEAFF TGTGCCAGCAGTTACGGGACAGGGGACATGAACACTGAAGCTTTCTTT
. TRBJ1-1 TRBV27 CASTPRGVGTEAFF TGTGCCAGCACCCCTCGTGGGGTGGGCACTGAAGCTTTCTTT
TRBD1 TRBJ1-2 TRBV10-3 CAIAAGQGVEGYTF TGTGCCATCGCCGCGGGACAGGGGGTGGAGGGCTACACCTTC
. TRBJ1-1 TRBV6-4 CASSPNHPANEAFF TGTGCCAGCAGTCCAAATCACCCGGCCAATGAAGCTTTCTTT
. TRBJ2-5 TRBV7-7 CASSLTQLPQETQYF TGTGCTAGCAGCTTAACCCAGTTACCTCAAGAGACCCAGTACTTC
. TRBJ2-3 TRBV4-3 CASSRNRGTDTQYF TGCGCCAGCAGCCGTAATCGGGGCACAGATACGCAGTATTTT
TRBD2 TRBJ2-1 TRBV11-2 CASSTWTRGNEQFF TGTGCCAGCAGCACCTGGACTAGAGGCAATGAGCAGTTCTTC
. TRBJ2-7 TRBV27 CASGGRGFSEQYF TGTGCCAGCGGGGGCAGGGGATTTAGCGAGCAGTACTTC
. TRBJ1-6 TRBV5-6 CASSIDRNSPLHF TGTGCCAGCAGCATCGACAGGAATTCACCCCTCCACTTT
TRBD1 TRBJ1-1 TRBV30 CALRQGAGTEAFF TGTGCCTTACGGCAGGGGGCAGGCACTGAAGCTTTCTTT
. TRBJ2-7 TRBV11-3 CASSLGGPKSSYEQYF TGTGCCAGCAGCCTAGGGGGACCTAAGAGCTCCTACGAGCAGTACTTC